A selection of T cell receptor beta chains follows, all from one sample in a study of blood T cell repertoires in COVID-19. The table came from immunoSEQ multiplex PCR; TCRdb's copy has only in-frame clones and leaves some out. The data hold almost 350,000 clones, with around nine tenths observed a single time. Sequencing was performed on PBMCs or T cells enriched from blood (not recorded which). These receptors were taken from a woman aged 30 to 39 who had been exposed to COVID-19. CDR3s include the opening cysteine and the closing phenylalanine or tryptophan. D genes are given only for firm matches. Clone size is not always given. Where it is, it says once, few, many or a class for expanded clones.

NA,TRBJ1-2,TRBV5-1,NA,CASAPGGGLNYGYTF,TGCGCCAGCGCCCCTGGCGGGGGACTTAACTATGGCTACACCTTC
TRBD1,TRBJ2-7,TRBV19,NA,CASSPGTGGYEQYF,TGTGCCAGCAGCCCGGGGACAGGGGGCTACGAGCAGTACTTC
TRBD2,TRBJ2-1,TRBV4-2,few,CASSSLAGNNEQFF,TGTGCCAGCAGCTCCTTAGCGGGAAACAATGAGCAGTTCTTC
NA,TRBJ1-1,TRBV16,NA,CASSRASGVGTEAFF,TGTGCCAGCAGCCGAGCCTCAGGGGTGGGCACTGAAGCTTTCTTT
TRBD2,TRBJ2-7,TRBV7-8,NA,CASSTRKGLAGVGEQYF,TGTGCCAGCAGCACCCGGAAGGGACTAGCGGGAGTTGGCGAGCAGTACTTC
TRBD1,TRBJ1-3,TRBV9,NA,CASSVSRGFGNTIYF,TGTGCCAGCAGCGTTAGCAGGGGGTTCGGAAACACCATATATTTT
NA,TRBJ2-7,TRBV28,NA,CASSLGLGLAGQLSYEQYF,TGTGCCAGCAGTTTAGGCTTAGGTTTGGCGGGCCAACTCTCCTACGAGCAGTACTTC
TRBD1,TRBJ1-2,TRBV15,NA,CATSRDTPTGTGNYGYTF,TGTGCCACCAGCAGAGATACCCCAACCGGGACAGGGAACTATGGCTACACCTTC
TRBD1,TRBJ2-6,TRBV19,once,CASRFRDRGNGANVLTF,TGTGCCAGTCGCTTCCGGGACAGGGGGAATGGGGCCAACGTCCTGACTTTC
NA,TRBJ2-7,TRBV19,NA,CASTTTGTAYEQYF,TGTGCCAGTACCACCACAGGAACCGCCTACGAGCAGTACTTC
NA,TRBJ1-2,TRBV5-4,once,CASSSQSGANYGYTF,TGTGCCAGCAGCTCGCAATCGGGGGCTAACTATGGCTACACCTTC
TRBD1,TRBJ2-1,TRBV5-1,NA,CASSLGQGSYNEQFF,TGCGCCAGCAGCTTGGGACAGGGGTCCTACAATGAGCAGTTCTTC
NA,TRBJ1-1,TRBV18,NA,CASSPLGQYNTEAFF,TGTGCCAGCTCCCCACTAGGACAGTATAACACTGAAGCTTTCTTT
TRBD1,TRBJ2-1,TRBV7-7,NA,CASSMGQGGGSHTGEQFF,TGTGCTAGCAGCATGGGACAGGGCGGCGGGAGTCATACGGGAGAGCAGTTCTTC
TRBD2,TRBJ2-1,TRBV7-7,NA,CASSLASGRGDEQFF,TGTGCTAGCAGCTTAGCTAGCGGGAGAGGGGATGAGCAGTTCTTC
TRBD1,TRBJ1-5,TRBV2,NA,CASRGQGNQPQHF,TGTGCCAGCAGAGGACAGGGAAATCAGCCCCAGCATTTT
NA,TRBJ1-6,TRBV14,once,CASSQGQVSPLHF,TGTGCCAGCAGCCAAGGACAGGTTTCACCCCTCCACTTT
NA,TRBJ2-1,TRBV15,NA,CATSRELSGGEQFF,TGTGCCACCAGCAGAGAGTTATCGGGTGGTGAGCAGTTCTTC
TRBD1,TRBJ1-5,TRBV6-1,NA,CASSEAIEGSGQGYNQPQHF,TGTGCCAGCAGTGAAGCAATAGAAGGGTCGGGACAGGGGTACAATCAGCCCCAGCATTTT
TRBD2,TRBJ2-3,TRBV19,NA,CASRPHPGTSGRTDTQYF,TGTGCCAGTAGACCCCACCCCGGGACTAGCGGGAGAACAGATACGCAGTATTTT
NA,TRBJ2-7,TRBV7-7,NA,CASPPTGHYEQYF,TGTGCCAGCCCTCCGACAGGACACTACGAGCAGTACTTC
NA,TRBJ2-2,TRBV19,NA,CASSIDLWFGGRSNTGELFF,TGTGCCAGTAGTATAGATCTATGGTTCGGAGGGAGGTCGAACACCGGGGAGCTGTTTTTT
NA,TRBJ2-7,TRBV30,NA,CAWSVDSSYEQYF,TGTGCCTGGAGTGTAGACAGCTCCTACGAGCAGTACTTC
NA,TRBJ2-5,TRBV4-1,NA,CASSQVGEETQYF,TGCGCCAGCAGCCAAGTCGGTGAGGAGACCCAGTACTTC
NA,TRBJ2-7,TRBV5-1,NA,CASSLEGGSMEQYF,TGCGCCAGCAGCTTGGAAGGCGGATCAATGGAGCAGTACTTC
NA,TRBJ2-2,TRBV10-3,NA,CAISESRAGTNTGELFF,TGTGCCATCAGTGAGTCGAGGGCAGGGACAAACACCGGGGAGCTGTTTTTT
TRBD2,TRBJ2-1,TRBV24-1,NA,CATSDPTSGREGNEQFF,TGTGCCACCAGTGATCCGACTAGCGGGAGGGAGGGCAATGAGCAGTTCTTC
NA,TRBJ1-6,TRBV28,NA,CASSLRQADRPLHF,TGTGCCAGCAGCCTACGACAGGCAGACCGACCCCTCCACTTT
TRBD1,TRBJ2-2,TRBV5-6,once,CASSLAPGQGIGTGELFF,TGTGCCAGCAGCTTGGCCCCGGGACAGGGCATAGGGACCGGGGAGCTGTTTTTT
NA,TRBJ1-2,TRBV5-5,NA,CASSPRNFNYGYTF,TGTGCCAGCAGCCCTCGTAACTTTAACTATGGCTACACCTTC
NA,TRBJ1-2,TRBV7-8,NA,CASSLSMGGDGYTF,TGTGCCAGCAGCTTAAGTATGGGGGGAGATGGCTACACCTTC
TRBD1,TRBJ2-5,TRBV19,NA,CASSIASGQGRETQYF,TGTGCCAGTAGTATTGCGTCGGGACAGGGTCGGGAGACCCAGTACTTC
NA,TRBJ2-7,TRBV12-3/TRBV12-4,NA,CASNGASAEQYF,TGTGCCAGCAATGGGGCCTCAGCGGAGCAGTACTTC
NA,TRBJ2-1,TRBV24-1,NA,CATSESRGGAGNEQFF,TGTGCCACCAGTGAGAGTAGGGGGGGCGCGGGGAATGAGCAGTTCTTC
NA,TRBJ1-3,TRBV29-1,NA,CSVGQGTGNTIYF,TGCAGCGTTGGCCAGGGGACTGGAAACACCATATATTTT
NA,TRBJ2-1,TRBV6-5,NA,CASVKTTPTYNEQFF,TGTGCCAGCGTAAAGACTACCCCGACGTACAATGAGCAGTTCTTC
TRBD2,TRBJ2-1,TRBV3-1/TRBV3-2,NA,CASSSRLAGNNEQFF,TGTGCCAGCAGCTCCAGACTAGCGGGGAACAATGAGCAGTTCTTC
NA,TRBJ2-5,TRBV5-6,NA,CASSWGGAQETQYF,TGTGCCAGCAGCTGGGGCGGGGCACAAGAGACCCAGTACTTC
TRBD1,TRBJ1-5,TRBV7-9,NA,CASSLGTGASNQPQHF,TGTGCCAGCAGCTTAGGGACAGGGGCGAGCAATCAGCCCCAGCATTTT
TRBD2,TRBJ2-5,TRBV7-2,NA,CASSLELAEPQETQYF,TGTGCCAGCAGCTTAGAGCTAGCGGAACCGCAAGAGACCCAGTACTTC
TRBD1,TRBJ2-1,TRBV18,NA,CASSPEQGFSNEQFF,TGTGCCAGCTCACCAGAACAGGGGTTTTCAAATGAGCAGTTCTTC
TRBD1,TRBJ2-7,TRBV29-1,NA,CSALQGPSYEQYF,TGCAGCGCTTTACAGGGGCCCTCCTACGAGCAGTACTTC
NA,TRBJ2-1,TRBV28,NA,CASRTSILIAGQYNEQFF,TGTGCCAGCAGGACTTCAATTTTAATAGCGGGACAGTACAATGAGCAGTTCTTC
TRBD2,TRBJ2-3,TRBV19,NA,CASSAGDTDTQYF,TGTGCCAGTAGTGCGGGAGACACAGATACGCAGTATTTT
TRBD2,TRBJ2-1,TRBV7-9,NA,CASSLISLAENNEQFF,TGTGCCAGCAGCTTGATCAGTCTAGCGGAAAACAATGAGCAGTTCTTC
NA,TRBJ1-5,TRBV3-1/TRBV3-2,once,CASSQFTAGTHQPQHF,TGTGCCAGCAGCCAATTCACGGCGGGAACCCATCAGCCCCAGCATTTT
NA,TRBJ2-7,TRBV27,once,CASSYTSGDYEQYF,TGTGCCAGCAGTTATACGTCGGGAGACTACGAGCAGTACTTC
NA,TRBJ1-2,TRBV27,few,CASRTRPGGSYGYTF,TGTGCCAGCAGAACTAGGCCGGGAGGCTCCTATGGCTACACCTTC
NA,TRBJ2-3,TRBV7-8,NA,CASSFPNRDTQYF,TGTGCCAGCAGCTTTCCTAATCGTGATACGCAGTATTTT
TRBD1,TRBJ2-5,TRBV18,NA,CASSRGQGETQYF,TGTGCCAGCTCACGTGGACAGGGTGAGACCCAGTACTTC
NA,TRBJ1-2,TRBV28,NA,CASSSLGRVGPNYGYTF,TGTGCCAGCAGTTCGCTGGGCAGGGTGGGTCCCAACTATGGCTACACCTTC
NA,TRBJ2-1,TRBV11-2,NA,CASSLGAAYNEQFF,TGTGCCAGCAGCTTGGGGGCGGCCTACAATGAGCAGTTCTTC